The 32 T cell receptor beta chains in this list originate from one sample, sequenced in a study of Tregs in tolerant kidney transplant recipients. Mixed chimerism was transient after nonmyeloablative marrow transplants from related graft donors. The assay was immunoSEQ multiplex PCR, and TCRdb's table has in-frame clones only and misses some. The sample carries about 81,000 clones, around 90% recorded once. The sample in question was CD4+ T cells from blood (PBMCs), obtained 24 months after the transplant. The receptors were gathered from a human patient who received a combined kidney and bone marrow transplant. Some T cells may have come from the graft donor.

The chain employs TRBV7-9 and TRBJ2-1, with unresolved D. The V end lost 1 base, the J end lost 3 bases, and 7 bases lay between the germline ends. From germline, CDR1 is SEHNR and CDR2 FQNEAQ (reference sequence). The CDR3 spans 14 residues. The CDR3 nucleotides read TGTGCCAGCAGCTTAGTGGTCAGCTACAATGAGCAGTTCTTC. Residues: CASSLVVSYNEQFF. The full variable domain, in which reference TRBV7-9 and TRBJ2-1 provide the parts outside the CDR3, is DTGVSQNPRHKITKRGQNVTFRCDPISEHNRLYWYRQTLGQGPEFLTYFQNEAQLEKSRLLSDRFSAERPKGSFSTLEIQRTEQGDSAMYLCASSLVVSYNEQFFGPGTRLTVL.

The CDR3 DNA follows: TGTGCCAGCAGCCTTAGGACTAGCGGGAGGCCTGCTAGCACAGATACGCAGTATTTT. As protein: CASSLRTSGRPASTDTQYF. The V gene is TRBV13, the J gene TRBJ2-3; 14 bases match TRBD2. Trimming took 5 bases from V and 0 from J; bases not matched to a gene: 10. This CDR3 spans 19 amino acids. Germline CDR1 reads PRHDT; CDR2 reads FYEKMQ (reference sequence).

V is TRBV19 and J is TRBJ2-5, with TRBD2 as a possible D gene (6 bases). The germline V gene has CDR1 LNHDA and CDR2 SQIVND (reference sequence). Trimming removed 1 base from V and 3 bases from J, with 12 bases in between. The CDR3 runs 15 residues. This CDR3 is CASSIGRAKKETQYF. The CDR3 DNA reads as TGTGCCAGTAGTATAGGGAGGGCAAAGAAAGAGACCCAGTACTTC.

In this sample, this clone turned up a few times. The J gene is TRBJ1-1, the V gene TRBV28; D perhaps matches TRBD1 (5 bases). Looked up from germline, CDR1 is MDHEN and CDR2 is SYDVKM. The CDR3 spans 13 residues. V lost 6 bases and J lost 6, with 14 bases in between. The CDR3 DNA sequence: TGTGCCAGCAGAGGACTAGGGGATCCTGAAGCTTTCTTT. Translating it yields CASRGLGDPEAFF. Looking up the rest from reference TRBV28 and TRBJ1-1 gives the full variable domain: DVKVTQSSRYLVKRTGEKVFLECVQDMDHENMFWYRQDPGLGLRLIYFSYDVKMKEKGDIPEGYSVSREKKERFSLILESASTNQTSMYLCASRGLGDPEAFFGQGTRLTVV.

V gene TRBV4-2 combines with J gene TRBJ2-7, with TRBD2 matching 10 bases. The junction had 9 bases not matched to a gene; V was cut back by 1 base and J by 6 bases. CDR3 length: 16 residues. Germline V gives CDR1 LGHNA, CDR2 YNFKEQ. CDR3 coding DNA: TGTGCCAGCAGCCAAGTATTAGCTAGCGGGAGTTCCGAGCAGTACTTC. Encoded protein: CASSQVLASGSSEQYF.

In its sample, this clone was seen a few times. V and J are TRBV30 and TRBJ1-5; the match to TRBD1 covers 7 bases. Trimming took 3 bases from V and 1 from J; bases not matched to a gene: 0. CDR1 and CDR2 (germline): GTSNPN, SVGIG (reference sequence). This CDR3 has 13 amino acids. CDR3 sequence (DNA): TGTGCCTGGAGGACAGGGAGCAATCAGCCCCAGCATTTT. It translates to CAWRTGSNQPQHF.

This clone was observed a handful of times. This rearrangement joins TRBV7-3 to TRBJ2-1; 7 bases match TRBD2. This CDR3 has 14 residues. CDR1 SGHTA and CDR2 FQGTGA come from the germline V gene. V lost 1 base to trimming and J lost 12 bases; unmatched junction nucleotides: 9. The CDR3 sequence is CASSLNGASGGQFF. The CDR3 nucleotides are TGTGCCAGCAGCTTAAATGGGGCTAGCGGCGGGCAGTTCTTC.

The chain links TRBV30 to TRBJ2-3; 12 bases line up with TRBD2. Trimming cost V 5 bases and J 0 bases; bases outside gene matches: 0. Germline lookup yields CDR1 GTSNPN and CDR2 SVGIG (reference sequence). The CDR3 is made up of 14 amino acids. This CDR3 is CAWGTSGSTDTQYF. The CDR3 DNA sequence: TGTGCCTGGGGGACTAGCGGGAGCACAGATACGCAGTATTTT.

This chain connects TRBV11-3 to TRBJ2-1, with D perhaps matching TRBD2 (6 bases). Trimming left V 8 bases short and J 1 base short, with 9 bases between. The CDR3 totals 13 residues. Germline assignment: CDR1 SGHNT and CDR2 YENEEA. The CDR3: CASGRRSYNEQFF. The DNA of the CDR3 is TGTGCCAGCGGGAGGAGATCCTACAATGAGCAGTTCTTC.

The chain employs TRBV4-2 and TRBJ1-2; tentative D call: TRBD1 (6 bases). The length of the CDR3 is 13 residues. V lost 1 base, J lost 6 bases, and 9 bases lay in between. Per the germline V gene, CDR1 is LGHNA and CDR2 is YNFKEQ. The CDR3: CASSQGSGDGYTF. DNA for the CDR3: TGTGCCAGCAGCCAAGGCTCAGGGGATGGCTACACCTTC.

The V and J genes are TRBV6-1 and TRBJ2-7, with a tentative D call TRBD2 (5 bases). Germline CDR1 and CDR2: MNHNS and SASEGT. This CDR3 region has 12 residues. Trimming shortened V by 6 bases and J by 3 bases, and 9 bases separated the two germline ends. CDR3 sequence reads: CASRKEDYEQYF. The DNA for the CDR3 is TGTGCCAGCAGAAAGGAGGACTACGAGCAGTACTTC.

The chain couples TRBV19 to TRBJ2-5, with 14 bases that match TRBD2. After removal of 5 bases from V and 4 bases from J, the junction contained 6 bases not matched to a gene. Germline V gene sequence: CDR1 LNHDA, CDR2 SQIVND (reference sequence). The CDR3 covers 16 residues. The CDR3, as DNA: TGTGCCAGTAGTCCGGGACTAGCGGGAGTAGGAGAGACCCAGTACTTC. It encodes CASSPGLAGVGETQYF.

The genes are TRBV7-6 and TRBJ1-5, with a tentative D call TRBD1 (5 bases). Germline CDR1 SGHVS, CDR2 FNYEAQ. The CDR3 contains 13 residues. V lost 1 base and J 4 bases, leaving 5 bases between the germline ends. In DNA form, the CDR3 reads TGTGCCAGCAGCTTAGGACAGAATCAGCCCCAGCATTTT. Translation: CASSLGQNQPQHF.

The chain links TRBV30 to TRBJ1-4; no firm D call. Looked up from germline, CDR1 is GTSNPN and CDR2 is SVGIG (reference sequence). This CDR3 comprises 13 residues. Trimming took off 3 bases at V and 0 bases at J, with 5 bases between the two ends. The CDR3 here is CAWRRTTNEKLFF. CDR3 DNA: TGTGCCTGGAGGAGGACAACTAATGAAAAACTGTTTTTT.

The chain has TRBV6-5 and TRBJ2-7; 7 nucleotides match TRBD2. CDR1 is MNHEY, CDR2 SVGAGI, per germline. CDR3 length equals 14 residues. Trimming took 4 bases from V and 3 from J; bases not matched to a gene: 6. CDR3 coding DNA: TGTGCCAGCAGTTGGGGACTAACGGGCTACGAGCAGTACTTC. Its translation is CASSWGLTGYEQYF.

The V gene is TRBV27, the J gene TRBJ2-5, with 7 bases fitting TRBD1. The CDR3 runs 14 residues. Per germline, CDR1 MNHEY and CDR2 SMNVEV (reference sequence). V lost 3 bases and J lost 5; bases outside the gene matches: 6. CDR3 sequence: CASSFAGGRETQYF. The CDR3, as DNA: TGTGCCAGCAGTTTCGCAGGGGGTAGGGAGACCCAGTACTTC.

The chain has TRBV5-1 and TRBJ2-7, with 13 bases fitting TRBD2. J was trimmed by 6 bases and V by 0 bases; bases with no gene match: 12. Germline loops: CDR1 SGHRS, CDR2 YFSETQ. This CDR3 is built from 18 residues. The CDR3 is CASSLALAGGAPVTEQYF. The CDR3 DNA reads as TGCGCCAGCAGCTTGGCACTAGCGGGAGGGGCACCGGTGACCGAGCAGTACTTC. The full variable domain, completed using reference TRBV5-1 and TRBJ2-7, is KAGVTQTPRYLIKTRGQQVTLSCSPISGHRSVSWYQQTPGQGLQFLFEYFSETQRNKGNFPGRFSGRQFSNSRSEMNVSTLELGDSALYLCASSLALAGGAPVTEQYFGPGTRLTVT.

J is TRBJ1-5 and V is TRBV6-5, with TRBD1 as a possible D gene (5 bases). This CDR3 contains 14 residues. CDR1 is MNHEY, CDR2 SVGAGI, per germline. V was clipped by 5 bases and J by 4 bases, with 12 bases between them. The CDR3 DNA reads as TGTGCCAGCAGTGCGCGGGGGTATAATCAGCCCCAGCATTTT. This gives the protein CASSARGYNQPQHF.

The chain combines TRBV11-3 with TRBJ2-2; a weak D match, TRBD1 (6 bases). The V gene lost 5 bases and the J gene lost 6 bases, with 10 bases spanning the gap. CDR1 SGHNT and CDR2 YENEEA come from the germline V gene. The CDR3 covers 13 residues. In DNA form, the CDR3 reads TGTGCCAGCAGCATCAGGGGTTCCGGGGAGCTGTTTTTT. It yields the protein CASSIRGSGELFF.

The CDR3 DNA sequence: TGCGCCAGCAGCCAAGTGGGAGGGTTAAGGGACAATGAGCAGTTCTTC. Protein sequence: CASSQVGGLRDNEQFF. This chain links TRBV4-3 with TRBJ2-1, with 7 bases lining up with TRBD2. This CDR3 is built from 16 residues. The V and J ends lost 1 base and 5 bases, in that order; junction bases with no gene match: 8. Germline V lookup: CDR1 LGHNA, CDR2 YSLEER.

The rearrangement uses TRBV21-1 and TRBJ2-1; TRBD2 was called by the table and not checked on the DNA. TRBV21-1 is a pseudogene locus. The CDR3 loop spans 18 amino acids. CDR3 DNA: TGTGCCAGCAGCAAAGCGGGAGTGTTTAAAGTAGGGTGCGATGAGCAGTTCTTC. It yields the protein CASSKAGVFKVGCDEQFF.

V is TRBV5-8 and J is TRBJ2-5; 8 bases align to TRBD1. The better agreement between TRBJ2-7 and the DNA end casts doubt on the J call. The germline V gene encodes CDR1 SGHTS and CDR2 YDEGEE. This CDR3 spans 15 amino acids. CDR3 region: CASSWGQDVSYEQYF. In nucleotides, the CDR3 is TGTGCCAGCAGCTGGGGACAGGATGTCTCCTACGAGCAGTACTTC.

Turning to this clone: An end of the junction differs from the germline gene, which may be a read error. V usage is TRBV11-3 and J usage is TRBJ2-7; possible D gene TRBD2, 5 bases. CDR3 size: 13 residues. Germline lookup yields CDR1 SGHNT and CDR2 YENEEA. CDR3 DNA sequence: TGTGCCAGCAGCCCCAGGACTTCCTCCGAGCAGTACTTC. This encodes CASSPRTSSEQYF. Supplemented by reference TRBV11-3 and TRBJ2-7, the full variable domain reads EAGVVQSPRYKIIEKKQPVAFWCNPISGHNTLYWYLQNLGQGPELLIRYENEEAVDDSQLPKDRFSAERLKGVDSTLKIQPAELGDSAVYLCASSPRTSSEQYFGPGTRLTVT.

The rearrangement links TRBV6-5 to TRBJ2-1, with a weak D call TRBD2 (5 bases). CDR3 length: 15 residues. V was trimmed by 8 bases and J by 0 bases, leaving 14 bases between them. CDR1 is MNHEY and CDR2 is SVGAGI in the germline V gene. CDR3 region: CASGGVHSSYNEQFF. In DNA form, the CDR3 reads TGTGCCAGCGGAGGAGTCCATAGCTCCTACAATGAGCAGTTCTTC.

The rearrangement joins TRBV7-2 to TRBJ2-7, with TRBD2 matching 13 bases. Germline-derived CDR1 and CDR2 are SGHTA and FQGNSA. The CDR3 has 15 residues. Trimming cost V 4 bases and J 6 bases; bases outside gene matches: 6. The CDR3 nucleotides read TGTGCCAGCAGCTCAACTAGCGGGGGGGCGGGCGAGCAGTACTTC. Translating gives CASSSTSGGAGEQYF.

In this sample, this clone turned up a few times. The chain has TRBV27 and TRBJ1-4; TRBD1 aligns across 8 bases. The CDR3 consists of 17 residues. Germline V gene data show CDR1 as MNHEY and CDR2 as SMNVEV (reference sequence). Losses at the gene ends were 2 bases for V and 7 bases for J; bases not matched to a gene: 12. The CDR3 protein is CASSLGTGQGGREKLFF. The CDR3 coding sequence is TGTGCCAGCAGTTTAGGGACCGGACAGGGAGGCCGTGAAAAACTGTTTTTT.

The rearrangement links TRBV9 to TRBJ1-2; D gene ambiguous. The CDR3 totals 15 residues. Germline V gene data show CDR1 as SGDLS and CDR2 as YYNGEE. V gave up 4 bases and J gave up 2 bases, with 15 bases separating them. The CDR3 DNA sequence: TGTGCCAGCAGCCCCCTAAGCCGGGTGAACTATGGCTACACCTTC. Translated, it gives CASSPLSRVNYGYTF.

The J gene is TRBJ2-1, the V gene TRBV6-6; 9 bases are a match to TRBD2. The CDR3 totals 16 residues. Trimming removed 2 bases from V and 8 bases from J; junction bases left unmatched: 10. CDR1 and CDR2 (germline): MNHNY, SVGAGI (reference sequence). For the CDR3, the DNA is TGTGCCAGCAGTTACCCTCCGGGACTAGCCCGTCATGAGCAGTTCTTC. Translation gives CASSYPPGLARHEQFF.

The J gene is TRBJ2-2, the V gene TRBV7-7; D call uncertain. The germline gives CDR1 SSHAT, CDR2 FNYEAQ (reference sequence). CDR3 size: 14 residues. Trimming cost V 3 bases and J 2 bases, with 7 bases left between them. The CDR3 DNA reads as TGTGCCAGCAGCTTTCAGACAAACACCGGGGAGCTGTTTTTT. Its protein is CASSFQTNTGELFF.

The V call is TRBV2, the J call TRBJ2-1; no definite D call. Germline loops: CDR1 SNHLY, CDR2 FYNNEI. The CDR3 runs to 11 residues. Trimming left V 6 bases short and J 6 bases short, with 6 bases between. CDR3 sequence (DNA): TGTGCCAGCAGGTTCAGCAATGAGCAGTTCTTC. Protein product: CASRFSNEQFF.

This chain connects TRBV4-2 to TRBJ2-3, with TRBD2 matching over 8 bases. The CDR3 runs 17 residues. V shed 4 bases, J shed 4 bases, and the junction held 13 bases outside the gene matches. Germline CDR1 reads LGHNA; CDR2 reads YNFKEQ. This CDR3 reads CASSPRGQRGLADTQYF. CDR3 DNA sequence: TGTGCCAGCAGCCCCAGAGGTCAGCGGGGGCTGGCAGATACGCAGTATTTT.

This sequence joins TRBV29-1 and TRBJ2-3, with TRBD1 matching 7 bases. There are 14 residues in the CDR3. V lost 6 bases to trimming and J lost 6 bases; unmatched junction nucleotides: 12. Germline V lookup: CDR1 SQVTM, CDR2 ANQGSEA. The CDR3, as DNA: TGCAGCGTCTCCCGGGACAGACGTGGGGATACGCAGTATTTT. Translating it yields CSVSRDRRGDTQYF.